The TCR beta chain under discussion was sequenced for a study of T-cell reconstitution after alpha-beta-depleted transplantation in children. Preparation of the TCRbeta library was carried out with unique molecular identifiers. TCRdb re-called the PCR reads with MiXCR, one entry per CDR3 protein. The table has a few hundred thousand distinct CDR3 sequences, 25% to 30% seen once. Study conclusions and caveats: By about two months after transplant, alpha-beta T cells reportedly arose from several hundred graft clones that had expanded. Several patients had high TCRbeta diversity at day 60; it came from surviving recipient T cells and thymic progenitors. Fresh T-cell production supplied most of the T-cell counts and diversity seen one year after transplant.

This clonotype was detected only a few times. The antigen is undetermined. V was pared by 2 bases and J by 5 bases, with 9 bases of the junction left unmatched. This CDR3 has 17 amino acids. Germline lookup yields CDR1 MNHEY and CDR2 SMNVEV (reference sequence). The origin of this receptor is a boy younger than two with Wiskott-Aldrich syndrome, due to receive a stem cell transplant. The input for sequencing was PBMCs, taken before TCRalphabeta/CD19-depleted stem cell transplant. The chain couples TRBV27 to TRBJ2-1, with 10 bases aligning to TRBD2. The CDR3 spells CASSLLPSSGRHNEQFF. DNA of the CDR3: TGTGCCAGCAGTTTACTCCCCTCTAGCGGGAGACACAATGAGCAGTTCTTC.